A selection of T cell receptor beta chains follows, all from one sample in a study of cytomegalovirus exposure and HLA in healthy donors. Data came from immunoSEQ multiplex PCR; TCRdb stores just in-frame clones and leaves some out. In the table there are around 29,000 clones, about three fifths of which are singletons. Sequencing was carried out using PBMCs. The receptors were sampled from a male donor in good health and CMV-seropositive. Each CDR3 is given with its conserved first and last residue. D genes are given only for firm matches. For some rows the clone size is stated as once, few or many, or as a class when expanded; others skip it.

CDR3aa: CAISGDRQDYEQYF
CDR3nt: TGTGCCATCAGTGGGGACAGGCAGGACTACGAGCAGTACTTC
v_gene: TRBV10-3
d_gene: TRBD1
j_gene: TRBJ2-7
abundance: NA

CDR3aa: CATSRETGGPDTQYF
CDR3nt: TGTGCCACCAGCAGAGAAACGGGAGGGCCAGATACGCAGTATTTT
v_gene: TRBV15
d_gene: TRBD2
j_gene: TRBJ2-3
abundance: many

CDR3aa: CASSDRQGRASNQPQHF
CDR3nt: TGCGCCAGCAGTGACCGACAGGGTAGGGCTAGCAATCAGCCCCAGCATTTT
v_gene: TRBV10-2
d_gene: TRBD1
j_gene: TRBJ1-5
abundance: NA

CDR3aa: CASSKGTGGYEQYF
CDR3nt: TGTGCCAGCAGCAAAGGGACAGGGGGCTACGAGCAGTACTTC
v_gene: TRBV21-1
d_gene: NA
j_gene: TRBJ2-7
abundance: few

CDR3aa: CASSVTDGGTGELFF
CDR3nt: TGTGCCAGCAGTGTTACAGACGGGGGCACCGGGGAGCTGTTTTTT
v_gene: TRBV28
d_gene: NA
j_gene: TRBJ2-2
abundance: NA

CDR3aa: CASSESGGPQHF
CDR3nt: TGCGCCAGCAGTGAGTCGGGGGGGCCCCAGCATTTT
v_gene: TRBV10-1
d_gene: NA
j_gene: TRBJ1-5
abundance: once

CDR3aa: CASSLGRGPSYEQYF
CDR3nt: TGTGCCAGCAGCCTAGGCCGGGGTCCCTCCTACGAGCAGTACTTC
v_gene: TRBV5-4
d_gene: NA
j_gene: TRBJ2-7
abundance: NA

CDR3aa: CSGVTSFNTGELFF
CDR3nt: TGCAGCGGCGTCACGAGCTTCAACACCGGGGAGCTGTTTTTT
v_gene: TRBV29-1
d_gene: NA
j_gene: TRBJ2-2
abundance: NA

CDR3aa: CASSLWASGGYEQYF
CDR3nt: TGTGCCAGCAGTTTATGGGCTAGCGGGGGCTACGAGCAGTACTTC
v_gene: TRBV28
d_gene: TRBD2
j_gene: TRBJ2-7
abundance: NA

CDR3aa: CASSLAEGAYEQYF
CDR3nt: TGTGCCAGCAGCTTGGCCGAGGGGGCCTACGAGCAGTACTTC
v_gene: TRBV5-4
d_gene: NA
j_gene: TRBJ2-7
abundance: many

CDR3aa: CAKIRGGNTF
CDR3nt: TGCGCCAAAATCCGGGGGGGAAACACCTTC
v_gene: TRBV23-1
d_gene: NA
j_gene: TRBJ1-2
abundance: NA

CDR3aa: CARSLEGGQGSQPQHF
CDR3nt: TGTGCCAGAAGCTTGGAAGGGGGACAGGGAAGCCAGCCCCAGCATTTT
v_gene: TRBV5-3
d_gene: TRBD1
j_gene: TRBJ1-5
abundance: NA

CDR3aa: CASSVRESGEQFF
CDR3nt: TGCGCCAGCAGTGTTCGGGAGTCGGGTGAGCAGTTCTTC
v_gene: TRBV5-1
d_gene: NA
j_gene: TRBJ2-1
abundance: NA

CDR3aa: CASSPTGPPRGEQYF
CDR3nt: TGTGCCAGCTCACCGACCGGGCCACCCCGGGGCGAGCAGTACTTC
v_gene: TRBV18
d_gene: NA
j_gene: TRBJ2-7
abundance: NA

CDR3aa: CAWSTGQPAAIFF
CDR3nt: TGTGCCTGGAGCACAGGACAGCCCGCTGCGATCTTCTTC
v_gene: TRBV30
d_gene: NA
j_gene: TRBJ2-7
abundance: few

CDR3aa: CASSPQQGEADTQYF
CDR3nt: TGTGCCAGTAGTCCTCAACAGGGAGAGGCAGATACGCAGTATTTT
v_gene: TRBV19
d_gene: NA
j_gene: TRBJ2-3
abundance: NA

CDR3aa: CASSQEDSGNPLKQFF
CDR3nt: TGTGCCAGCAGCCAAGAAGACTCCGGGAACCCCCTTAAGCAGTTCTTC
v_gene: TRBV4-2
d_gene: NA
j_gene: TRBJ2-1
abundance: NA

CDR3aa: CASSSDFTGELFF
CDR3nt: TGCGCCAGCAGCTCGGACTTCACCGGGGAGCTGTTTTTT
v_gene: TRBV5-1
d_gene: NA
j_gene: TRBJ2-2
abundance: NA

CDR3aa: CASSWSIETQYF
CDR3nt: TGTGCCAGCAGCTGGAGTATAGAGACCCAGTACTTC
v_gene: TRBV7-2
d_gene: NA
j_gene: TRBJ2-5
abundance: NA

CDR3aa: CSGGGGPNYGYTF
CDR3nt: TGCAGCGGGGGCGGGGGGCCTAACTATGGCTACACCTTC
v_gene: TRBV29-1
d_gene: NA
j_gene: TRBJ1-2
abundance: NA

CDR3aa: CALHGAFSYNEQFF
CDR3nt: TGTGCACTACACGGTGCCTTCTCCTACAATGAGCAGTTCTTC
v_gene: TRBV11-2
d_gene: NA
j_gene: TRBJ2-1
abundance: NA

CDR3aa: CASSEQGNPGELFF
CDR3nt: TGTGCCAGCAGTGAACAGGGGAACCCCGGGGAGCTGTTTTTT
v_gene: TRBV2
d_gene: NA
j_gene: TRBJ2-2
abundance: NA

CDR3aa: CASSSTGRQPQHF
CDR3nt: TGTGCCAGCAGCTCTACAGGGCGTCAGCCCCAGCATTTT
v_gene: TRBV7-9
d_gene: NA
j_gene: TRBJ1-5
abundance: NA

CDR3aa: CASSPGGQGQPQHF
CDR3nt: TGTGCCAGCTCACCAGGGGGACAGGGGCAGCCCCAGCATTTT
v_gene: TRBV18
d_gene: TRBD1
j_gene: TRBJ1-5
abundance: NA

CDR3aa: CASSIGGSQETQYF
CDR3nt: TGTGCCAGTAGTATAGGCGGCAGCCAAGAGACCCAGTACTTC
v_gene: TRBV19
d_gene: NA
j_gene: TRBJ2-5
abundance: once

CDR3aa: CASSLLTGTTDTQYF
CDR3nt: TGTGCCAGCAGCTTGCTGACAGGGACCACAGATACGCAGTATTTT
v_gene: TRBV7-2
d_gene: TRBD1
j_gene: TRBJ2-3
abundance: NA

CDR3aa: CASSYEAHQPQHF
CDR3nt: TGTGCCAGCAGTTATGAGGCCCATCAGCCCCAGCATTTT
v_gene: TRBV6-1
d_gene: NA
j_gene: TRBJ1-5
abundance: NA

CDR3aa: CASSSEGKAFF
CDR3nt: TGTGCCAGCAGTTCGGAGGGAAAAGCTTTCTTT
v_gene: TRBV28
d_gene: NA
j_gene: TRBJ1-1
abundance: NA

CDR3aa: CASSDRGSEIKGGYTF
CDR3nt: TGTGCCAGCAGTGATAGAGGGAGTGAAATCAAGGGAGGCTACACCTTC
v_gene: TRBV6-1
d_gene: NA
j_gene: TRBJ1-2
abundance: NA

CDR3aa: CASSFTDREYYGYTF
CDR3nt: TGTGCCAGCAGTTTCACGGACAGGGAATACTATGGCTACACCTTC
v_gene: TRBV6-5
d_gene: TRBD1
j_gene: TRBJ1-2
abundance: NA

CDR3aa: CSVEGSPYGYTF
CDR3nt: TGCAGCGTTGAAGGGAGCCCCTATGGCTACACCTTC
v_gene: TRBV29-1
d_gene: NA
j_gene: TRBJ1-2
abundance: NA

CDR3aa: CASNERTSVYNEQFF
CDR3nt: TGTGCCAGCAACGAGAGGACTAGCGTTTACAATGAGCAGTTCTTC
v_gene: TRBV2
d_gene: TRBD2
j_gene: TRBJ2-1
abundance: NA

CDR3aa: CASSVGQIDNYGYTF
CDR3nt: TGTGCCAGCAGTGTCGGACAGATAGATAACTATGGCTACACCTTC
v_gene: TRBV2
d_gene: NA
j_gene: TRBJ1-2
abundance: NA

CDR3aa: CASSPRTVSNQPQHF
CDR3nt: TGTGCCAGCAGCCCGCGGACAGTTAGCAATCAGCCCCAGCATTTT
v_gene: TRBV7-8
d_gene: NA
j_gene: TRBJ1-5
abundance: NA

CDR3aa: CASSLGGRGETQYF
CDR3nt: TGCGCCAGCAGCTTAGGGGGCCGAGGGGAGACCCAGTACTTC
v_gene: TRBV5-1
d_gene: TRBD1
j_gene: TRBJ2-5
abundance: NA

CDR3aa: CASSEDETGVNTIYF
CDR3nt: TGTGCCAGCAGTGAAGATGAGACAGGGGTTAACACCATATATTTT
v_gene: TRBV6-1
d_gene: TRBD1
j_gene: TRBJ1-3
abundance: few

CDR3aa: CASSDPRELQETQYF
CDR3nt: TGTGCCAGCAGCGATCCCCGCGAACTACAAGAGACCCAGTACTTC
v_gene: TRBV7-3
d_gene: NA
j_gene: TRBJ2-5
abundance: NA

CDR3aa: CASIRDRGNEKLFF
CDR3nt: TGTGCCAGCATCCGGGACAGGGGGAATGAAAAACTGTTTTTT
v_gene: TRBV6-1
d_gene: TRBD1
j_gene: TRBJ1-4
abundance: NA

CDR3aa: CASSGQETYNEQFF
CDR3nt: TGTGCCAGCAGCGGACAGGAAACCTACAATGAGCAGTTCTTC
v_gene: TRBV5-6
d_gene: TRBD1
j_gene: TRBJ2-1
abundance: NA

CDR3aa: CASSEGGQGETQYF
CDR3nt: TGTGCCAGCAGTGAAGGGGGACAGGGAGAGACCCAGTACTTC
v_gene: TRBV6-1
d_gene: TRBD1
j_gene: TRBJ2-5
abundance: once

CDR3aa: CASSPSGGSQPQHF
CDR3nt: TGTGCCAGCTCACCATCGGGGGGAAGTCAGCCCCAGCATTTT
v_gene: TRBV18
d_gene: NA
j_gene: TRBJ1-5
abundance: NA

CDR3aa: CASSPYESGQNTGELFF
CDR3nt: TGTGCCAGCAGCCCATATGAATCGGGACAGAACACCGGGGAGCTGTTTTTT
v_gene: TRBV6-4
d_gene: NA
j_gene: TRBJ2-2
abundance: NA

CDR3aa: CASSQDRGQPQHF
CDR3nt: TGTGCCAGCAGCCAAGATAGAGGGCAGCCCCAGCATTTT
v_gene: TRBV14
d_gene: NA
j_gene: TRBJ1-5
abundance: NA

CDR3aa: CASSDRVVGNTEAFF
CDR3nt: TGTGCCAGCAGCGACAGGGTAGTGGGGAACACTGAAGCTTTCTTT
v_gene: TRBV14
d_gene: TRBD1
j_gene: TRBJ1-1
abundance: NA

CDR3aa: CASREGGLGASGPLHF
CDR3nt: TGTGCCAGCAGGGAAGGGGGGTTGGGGGCGTCAGGGCCCCTCCACTTT
v_gene: TRBV6-1
d_gene: NA
j_gene: TRBJ1-6
abundance: NA

CDR3aa: CASSVSPSYSRSYEQYF
CDR3nt: TGCGCCAGCAGTGTCAGTCCGTCTTATTCTAGGTCCTACGAGCAGTACTTC
v_gene: TRBV10-2
d_gene: NA
j_gene: TRBJ2-7
abundance: NA

CDR3aa: CASSLGQNTEAFF
CDR3nt: TGTGCCAGCAGCTTGGGACAGAACACTGAAGCTTTCTTT
v_gene: TRBV7-9
d_gene: NA
j_gene: TRBJ1-1
abundance: few

CDR3aa: CASSPGGGLSYEQYF
CDR3nt: TGTGCCAGCTCACCAGGAGGGGGCCTTTCCTACGAGCAGTACTTC
v_gene: TRBV18
d_gene: NA
j_gene: TRBJ2-7
abundance: medium-sized

CDR3aa: CAWSVLVGRGEQYF
CDR3nt: TGTGCCTGGAGTGTACTTGTCGGCCGGGGTGAGCAGTACTTC
v_gene: TRBV30
d_gene: NA
j_gene: TRBJ2-7
abundance: NA

CDR3aa: CASSTGRVPYEQYF
CDR3nt: TGTGCCAGCAGCACCGGCAGGGTCCCCTACGAGCAGTACTTC
v_gene: TRBV4-2
d_gene: NA
j_gene: TRBJ2-7
abundance: few

CDR3aa: CAAHRGNTEAFF
CDR3nt: TGTGCCGCCCACAGGGGGAACACTGAAGCTTTCTTT
v_gene: TRBV30
d_gene: TRBD1
j_gene: TRBJ1-1
abundance: NA

CDR3aa: CASSPLLGGRDTQYF
CDR3nt: TGTGCCAGCAGTCCCCTTCTCGGGGGGCGGGATACGCAGTATTTT
v_gene: TRBV27
d_gene: NA
j_gene: TRBJ2-3
abundance: NA

CDR3aa: CASSPAAGRLNYGYTF
CDR3nt: TGTGCCAGCAGCCCCGCAGCGGGACGGCTCAACTATGGCTACACCTTC
v_gene: TRBV7-2
d_gene: NA
j_gene: TRBJ1-2
abundance: NA

CDR3aa: CASSLALQETQYF
CDR3nt: TGTGCCAGCAGCTTAGCACTACAAGAGACCCAGTACTTC
v_gene: TRBV7-2
d_gene: NA
j_gene: TRBJ2-5
abundance: once

CDR3aa: CASSLGRGGTEAFF
CDR3nt: TGTGCCAGCAGTTTAGGCAGGGGCGGGACTGAAGCTTTCTTT
v_gene: TRBV28
d_gene: NA
j_gene: TRBJ1-1
abundance: NA

CDR3aa: CASRDSFSGANVLTF
CDR3nt: TGTGCCAGCAGGGACAGCTTCTCTGGGGCCAACGTCCTGACTTTC
v_gene: TRBV6-5
d_gene: NA
j_gene: TRBJ2-6
abundance: few

CDR3aa: CASSDEGEGSYNEQFF
CDR3nt: TGTGCCAGCAGTGACGAGGGGGAGGGTTCCTACAATGAGCAGTTCTTC
v_gene: TRBV6-4
d_gene: NA
j_gene: TRBJ2-1
abundance: NA

CDR3aa: CASSSQREATYEQYF
CDR3nt: TGTGCCAGCAGCTCTCAGCGGGAGGCGACCTACGAGCAGTACTTC
v_gene: TRBV5-6
d_gene: TRBD2
j_gene: TRBJ2-7
abundance: NA

CDR3aa: CASSESGTGSYEQYF
CDR3nt: TGCGCCAGCAGTGAGTCCGGGACAGGGTCCTACGAGCAGTACTTC
v_gene: TRBV10-2
d_gene: TRBD1
j_gene: TRBJ2-7
abundance: NA

CDR3aa: CASRGALLGYGYTF
CDR3nt: TGTGCCAGTAGAGGGGCCCTTTTGGGATATGGCTACACCTTC
v_gene: TRBV19
d_gene: NA
j_gene: TRBJ1-2
abundance: NA